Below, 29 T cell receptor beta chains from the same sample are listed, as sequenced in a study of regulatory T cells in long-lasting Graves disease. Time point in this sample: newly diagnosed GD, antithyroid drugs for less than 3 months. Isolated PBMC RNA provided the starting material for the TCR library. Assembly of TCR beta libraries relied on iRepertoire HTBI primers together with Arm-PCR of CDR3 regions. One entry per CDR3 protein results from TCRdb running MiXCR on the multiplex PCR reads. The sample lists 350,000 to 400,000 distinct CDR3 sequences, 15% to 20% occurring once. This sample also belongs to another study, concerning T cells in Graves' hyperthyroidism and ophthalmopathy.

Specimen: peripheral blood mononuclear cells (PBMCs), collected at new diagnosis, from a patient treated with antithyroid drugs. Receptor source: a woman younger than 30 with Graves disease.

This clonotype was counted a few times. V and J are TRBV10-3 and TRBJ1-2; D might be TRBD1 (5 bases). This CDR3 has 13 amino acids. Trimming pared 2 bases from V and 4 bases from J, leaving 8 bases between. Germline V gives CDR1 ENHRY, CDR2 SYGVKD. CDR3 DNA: TGTGCCATCAGTGAGAGGGGTGGCTATGGCTACACCTTC. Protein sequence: CAISERGGYGYTF.

The CDR3 nucleotides are TGTGCCAGCAGTCGAGGGAGACTGGGTTCCTACGAGCAGTACTTC. Protein product: CASSRGRLGSYEQYF. The chain recombines TRBV25-1 with TRBJ2-7; a possible D gene is TRBD2 (5 bases). V was clipped by 5 bases and J by 1 base, with 15 bases between them. This CDR3 has 15 residues. The germline V gene has CDR1 MGHDK and CDR2 SYGVNS.

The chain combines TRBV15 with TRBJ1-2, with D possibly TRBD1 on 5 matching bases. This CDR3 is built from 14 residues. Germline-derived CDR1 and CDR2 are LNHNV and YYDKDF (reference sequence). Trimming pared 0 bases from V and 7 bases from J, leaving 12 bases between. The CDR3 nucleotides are TGTGCCACCAGCAGAGATGGCAGGGAACGTGGCTACACCTTC. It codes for CATSRDGRERGYTF.

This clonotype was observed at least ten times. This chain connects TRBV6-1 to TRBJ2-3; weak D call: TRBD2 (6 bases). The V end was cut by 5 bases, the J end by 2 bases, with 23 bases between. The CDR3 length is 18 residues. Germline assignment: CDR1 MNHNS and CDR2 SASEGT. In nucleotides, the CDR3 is TGTGCCAGCAGTCCGCATCGATTCTCCGGGACTCCCACAGATACGCAGTATTTT. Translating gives CASSPHRFSGTPTDTQYF.

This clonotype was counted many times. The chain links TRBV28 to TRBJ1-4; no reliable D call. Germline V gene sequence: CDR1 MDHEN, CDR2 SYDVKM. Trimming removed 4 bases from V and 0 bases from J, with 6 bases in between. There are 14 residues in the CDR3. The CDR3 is CASSYSATNEKLFF. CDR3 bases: TGTGCCAGCAGTTACTCTGCAACTAATGAAAAACTGTTTTTT.

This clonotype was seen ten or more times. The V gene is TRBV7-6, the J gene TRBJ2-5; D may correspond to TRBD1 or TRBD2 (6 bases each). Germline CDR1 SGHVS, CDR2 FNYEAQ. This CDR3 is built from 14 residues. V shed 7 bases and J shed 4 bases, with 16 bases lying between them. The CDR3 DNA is TGTGCCAGCACAGGAAGGGGGGTTGGAGAGACCCAGTACTTC. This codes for CASTGRGVGETQYF.

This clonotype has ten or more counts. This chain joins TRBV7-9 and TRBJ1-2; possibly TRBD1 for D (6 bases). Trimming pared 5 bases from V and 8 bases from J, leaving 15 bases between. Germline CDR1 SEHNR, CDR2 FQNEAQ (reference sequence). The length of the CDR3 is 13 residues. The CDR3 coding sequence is TGTGCCAGCAGCACAGCCAGGGACAACGGCTACACCTTC. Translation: CASSTARDNGYTF. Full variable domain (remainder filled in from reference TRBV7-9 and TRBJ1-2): DTGVSQNPRHKITKRGQNVTFRCDPISEHNRLYWYRQTLGQGPEFLTYFQNEAQLEKSRLLSDRFSAERPKGSFSTLEIQRTEQGDSAMYLCASSTARDNGYTFGSGTRLTVV.

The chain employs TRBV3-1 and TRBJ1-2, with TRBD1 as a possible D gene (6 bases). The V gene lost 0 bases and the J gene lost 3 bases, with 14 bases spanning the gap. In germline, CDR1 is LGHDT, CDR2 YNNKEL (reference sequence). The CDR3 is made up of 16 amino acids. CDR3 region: CASSQEHRALYYGYTF. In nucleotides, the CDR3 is TGTGCCAGCAGCCAAGAGCACAGGGCCCTCTACTATGGCTACACCTTC.

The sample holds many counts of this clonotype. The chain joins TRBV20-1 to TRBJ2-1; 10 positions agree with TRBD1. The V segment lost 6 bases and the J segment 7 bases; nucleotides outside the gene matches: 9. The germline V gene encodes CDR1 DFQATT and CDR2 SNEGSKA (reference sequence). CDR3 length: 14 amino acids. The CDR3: CSATTSDRGNEQFF. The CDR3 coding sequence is TGCAGTGCCACCACTTCGGACAGGGGGAATGAGCAGTTCTTC.

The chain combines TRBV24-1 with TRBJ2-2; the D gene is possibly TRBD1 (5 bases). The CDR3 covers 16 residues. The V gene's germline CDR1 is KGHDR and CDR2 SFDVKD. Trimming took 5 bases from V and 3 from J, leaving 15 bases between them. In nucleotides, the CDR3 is TGTGCCACCAGTGGTTTTCCCCCAGGGTACACCGGGGAGCTGTTTTTT. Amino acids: CATSGFPPGYTGELFF.

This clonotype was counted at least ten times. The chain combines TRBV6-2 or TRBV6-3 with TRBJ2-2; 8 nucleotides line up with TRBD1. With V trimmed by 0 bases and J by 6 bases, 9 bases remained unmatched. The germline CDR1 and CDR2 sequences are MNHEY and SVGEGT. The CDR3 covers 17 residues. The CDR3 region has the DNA TGTGCCAGCAGTTACTCGTTGGACAGGGCGAAAGCCGGGGAGCTGTTTTTT. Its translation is CASSYSLDRAKAGELFF.

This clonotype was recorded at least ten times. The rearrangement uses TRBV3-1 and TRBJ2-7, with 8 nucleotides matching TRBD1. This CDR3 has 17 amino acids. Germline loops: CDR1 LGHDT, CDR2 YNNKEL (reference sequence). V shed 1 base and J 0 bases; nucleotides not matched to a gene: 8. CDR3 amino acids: CASSQGGQVLSSYEQYF. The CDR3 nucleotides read TGTGCCAGCAGCCAAGGGGGACAGGTTCTCAGCTCCTACGAGCAGTACTTC.

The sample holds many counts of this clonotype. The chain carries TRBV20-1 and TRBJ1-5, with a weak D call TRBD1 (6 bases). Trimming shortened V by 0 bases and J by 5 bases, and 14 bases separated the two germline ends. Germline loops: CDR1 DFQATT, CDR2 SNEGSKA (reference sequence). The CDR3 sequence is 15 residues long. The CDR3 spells CSARDPTGRDQPQHF. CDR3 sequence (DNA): TGCAGTGCTAGAGATCCTACAGGGAGAGATCAGCCCCAGCATTTT.

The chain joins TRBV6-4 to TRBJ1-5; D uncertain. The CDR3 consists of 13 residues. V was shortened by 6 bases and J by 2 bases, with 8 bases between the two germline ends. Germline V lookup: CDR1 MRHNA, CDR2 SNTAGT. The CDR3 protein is CASRGPRNQPQHF. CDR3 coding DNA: TGTGCCAGCAGAGGGCCCCGCAATCAGCCCCAGCATTTT.

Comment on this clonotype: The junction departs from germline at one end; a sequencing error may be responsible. The CDR3 loop is CASSWTSGSYTQYF. CDR3 DNA sequence: TGCGCCAGCAGCTGGACTAGCGGGAGCTATACGCAGTATTTT. The chain carries TRBV5-5 and TRBJ2-3; TRBD2 aligns across 13 bases. Germline V gene sequence: CDR1 SGHKS, CDR2 YYEKEE (reference sequence). CDR3 length: 14 amino acids.

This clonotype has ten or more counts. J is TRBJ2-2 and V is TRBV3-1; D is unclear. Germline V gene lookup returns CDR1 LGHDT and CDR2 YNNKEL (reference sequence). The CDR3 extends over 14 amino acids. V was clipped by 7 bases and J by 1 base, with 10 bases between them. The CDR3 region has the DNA TGTGCCAGCAACTGGGGTAGGAACACCGGGGAGCTGTTTTTT. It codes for CASNWGRNTGELFF.

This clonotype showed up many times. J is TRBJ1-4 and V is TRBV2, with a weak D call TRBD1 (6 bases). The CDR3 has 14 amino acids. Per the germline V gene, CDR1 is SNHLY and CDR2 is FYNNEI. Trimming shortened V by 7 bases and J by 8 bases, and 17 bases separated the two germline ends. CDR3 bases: TGTGCCAGCAAACTTATAGACAGGCTCGAAAAACTGTTTTTT. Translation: CASKLIDRLEKLFF. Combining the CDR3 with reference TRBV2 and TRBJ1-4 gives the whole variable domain EPEVTQTPSHQVTQMGQEVILRCVPISNHLYFYWYRQILGQKVEFLVSFYNNEISEKSEIFDDQFSVERPDGSNFTLKIRSTKLEDSAMYFCASKLIDRLEKLFFGSGTQLSVL.

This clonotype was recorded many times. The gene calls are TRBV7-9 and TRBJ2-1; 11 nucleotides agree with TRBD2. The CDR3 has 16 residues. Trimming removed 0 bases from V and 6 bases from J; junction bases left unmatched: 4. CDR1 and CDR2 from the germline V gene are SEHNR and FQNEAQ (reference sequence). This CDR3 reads CASSLALAGEGNEQFF. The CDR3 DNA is TGTGCCAGCAGCTTAGCACTAGCGGGAGAGGGCAATGAGCAGTTCTTC.

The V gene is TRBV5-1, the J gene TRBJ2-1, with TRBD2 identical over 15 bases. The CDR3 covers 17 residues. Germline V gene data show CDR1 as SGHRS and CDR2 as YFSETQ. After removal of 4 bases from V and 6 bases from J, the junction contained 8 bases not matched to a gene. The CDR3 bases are TGCGCCAGCAGCAGCCAAGGGACTAGCGGGGGGTCCAATGAGCAGTTCTTC. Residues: CASSSQGTSGGSNEQFF.

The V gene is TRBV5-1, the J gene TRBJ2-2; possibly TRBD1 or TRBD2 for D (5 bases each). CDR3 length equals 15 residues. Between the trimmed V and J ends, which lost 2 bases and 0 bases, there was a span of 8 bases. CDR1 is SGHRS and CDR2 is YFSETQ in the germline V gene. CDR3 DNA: TGCGCCAGCAGCTTTTGGGACCCGAACACCGGGGAGCTGTTTTTT. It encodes CASSFWDPNTGELFF.

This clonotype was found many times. CDR3 amino acids: CASSSLDRVLFF. The CDR3 DNA follows: TGTGCCAGCAGCTCGTTGGACAGGGTTCTGTTTTTT. The V call is TRBV7-9, the J call TRBJ2-2; 8 bases fit TRBD1. The CDR3 covers 12 residues. Germline lookup yields CDR1 SEHNR and CDR2 FQNEAQ (reference sequence). After removal of 4 bases from V and 14 bases from J, the junction contained 6 bases not matched to a gene.

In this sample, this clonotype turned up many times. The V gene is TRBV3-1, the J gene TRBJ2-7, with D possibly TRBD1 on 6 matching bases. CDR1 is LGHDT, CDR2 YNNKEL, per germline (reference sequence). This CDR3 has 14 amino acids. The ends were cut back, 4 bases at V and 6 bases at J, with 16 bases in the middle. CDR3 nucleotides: TGTGCCAGCAGCCCACAGACAGGTGGTGGCGAGCAGTACTTC. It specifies CASSPQTGGGEQYF.

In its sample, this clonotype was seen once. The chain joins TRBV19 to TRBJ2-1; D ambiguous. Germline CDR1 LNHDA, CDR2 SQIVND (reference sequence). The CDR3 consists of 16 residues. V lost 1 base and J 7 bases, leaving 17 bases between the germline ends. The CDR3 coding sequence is TGTGCCAGTAGTATAGTGGGATCCGAACTCCGGAATGAGCAGTTCTTC. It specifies CASSIVGSELRNEQFF.

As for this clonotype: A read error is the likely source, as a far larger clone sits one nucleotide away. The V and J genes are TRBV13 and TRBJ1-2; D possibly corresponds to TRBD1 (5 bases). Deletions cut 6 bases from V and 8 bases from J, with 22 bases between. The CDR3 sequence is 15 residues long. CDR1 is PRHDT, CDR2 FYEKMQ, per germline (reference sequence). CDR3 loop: CASRDGDYWVRGYTF. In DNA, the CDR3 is TGTGCCAGCAGGGATGGGGACTACTGGGTGAGGGGCTACACCTTC. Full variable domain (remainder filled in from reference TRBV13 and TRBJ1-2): AAGVIQSPRHLIKEKRETATLKCYPIPRHDTVYWYQQGPGQDPQFLISFYEKMQSDKGSIPDRFSAQQFSDYHSELNMSSLELGDSALYFCASRDGDYWVRGYTFGSGTRLTVV.

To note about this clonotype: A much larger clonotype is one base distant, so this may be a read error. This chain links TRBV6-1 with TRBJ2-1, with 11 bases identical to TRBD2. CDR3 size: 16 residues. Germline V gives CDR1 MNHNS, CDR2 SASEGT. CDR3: CTSSLSGGGSYNEQFF. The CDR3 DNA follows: TGTACCAGCAGCCTTAGCGGGGGGGGGTCCTACAATGAGCAGTTCTTC.

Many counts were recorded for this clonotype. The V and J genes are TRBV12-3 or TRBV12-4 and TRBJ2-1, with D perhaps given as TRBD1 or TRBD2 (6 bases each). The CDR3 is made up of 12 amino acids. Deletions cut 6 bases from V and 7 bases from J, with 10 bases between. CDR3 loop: CASRWRGNEQFF. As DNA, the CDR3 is TGTGCCAGCAGATGGAGGGGGAATGAGCAGTTCTTC.

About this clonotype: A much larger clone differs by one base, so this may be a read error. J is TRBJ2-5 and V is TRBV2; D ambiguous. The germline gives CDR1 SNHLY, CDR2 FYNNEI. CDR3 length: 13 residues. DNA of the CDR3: TGTGCCAGCAGTGTAACAGCCCAAGAGATCCAGTACTTC. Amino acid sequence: CASSVTAQEIQYF.

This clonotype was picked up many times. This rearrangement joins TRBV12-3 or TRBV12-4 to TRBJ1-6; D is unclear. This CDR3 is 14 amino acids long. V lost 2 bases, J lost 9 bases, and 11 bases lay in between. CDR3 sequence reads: CASSLRGRGSPLHF. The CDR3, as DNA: TGTGCCAGCAGTTTACGCGGTCGCGGTTCACCCCTCCACTTT.

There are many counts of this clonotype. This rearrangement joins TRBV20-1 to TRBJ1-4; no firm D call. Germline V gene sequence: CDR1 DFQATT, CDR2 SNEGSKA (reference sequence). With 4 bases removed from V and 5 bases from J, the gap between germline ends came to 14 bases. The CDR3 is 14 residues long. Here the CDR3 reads CSAKTNLRNEKLFF. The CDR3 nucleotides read TGCAGTGCTAAGACAAACCTGAGGAATGAAAAACTGTTTTTT.